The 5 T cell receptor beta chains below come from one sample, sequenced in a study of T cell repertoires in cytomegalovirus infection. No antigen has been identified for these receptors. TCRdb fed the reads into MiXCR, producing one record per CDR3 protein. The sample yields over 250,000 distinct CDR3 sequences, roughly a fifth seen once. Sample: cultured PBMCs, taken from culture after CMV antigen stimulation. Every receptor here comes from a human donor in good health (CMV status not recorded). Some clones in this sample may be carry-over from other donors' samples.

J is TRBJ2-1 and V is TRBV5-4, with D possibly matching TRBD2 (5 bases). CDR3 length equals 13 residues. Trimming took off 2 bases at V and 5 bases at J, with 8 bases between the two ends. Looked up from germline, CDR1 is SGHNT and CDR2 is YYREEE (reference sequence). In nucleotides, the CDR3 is TGTGCCAGCAGCTTTCCCGGGGACAATGAGCAGTTCTTC. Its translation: CASSFPGDNEQFF.

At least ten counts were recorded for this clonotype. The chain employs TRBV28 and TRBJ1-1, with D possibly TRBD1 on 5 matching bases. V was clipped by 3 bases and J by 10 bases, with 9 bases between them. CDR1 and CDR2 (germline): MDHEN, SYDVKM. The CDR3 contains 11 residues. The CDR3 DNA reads TGTGCCAGCAGTTTCCGGGGGGTAGCTTTCTTT. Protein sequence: CASSFRGVAFF.

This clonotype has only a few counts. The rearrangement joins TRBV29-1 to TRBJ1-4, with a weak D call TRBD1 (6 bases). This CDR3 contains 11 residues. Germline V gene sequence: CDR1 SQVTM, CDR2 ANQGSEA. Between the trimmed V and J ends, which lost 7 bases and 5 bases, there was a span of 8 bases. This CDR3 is CSGRGNEKLFF. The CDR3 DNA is TGCAGCGGCAGGGGAAATGAAAAACTGTTTTTT.

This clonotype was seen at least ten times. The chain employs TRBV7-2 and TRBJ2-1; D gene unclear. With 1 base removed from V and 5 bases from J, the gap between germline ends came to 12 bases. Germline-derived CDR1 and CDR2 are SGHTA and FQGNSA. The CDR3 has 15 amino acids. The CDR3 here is CASSLVGWSHNEQFF. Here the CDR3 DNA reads TGTGCCAGCAGCTTAGTAGGATGGTCTCACAATGAGCAGTTCTTC.

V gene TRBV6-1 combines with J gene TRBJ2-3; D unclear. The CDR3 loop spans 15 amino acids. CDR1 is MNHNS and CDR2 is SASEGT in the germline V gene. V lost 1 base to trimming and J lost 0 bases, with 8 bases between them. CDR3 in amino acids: CASSEGQASTDTQYF. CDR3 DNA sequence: TGTGCCAGCAGTGAAGGGCAAGCGAGCACAGATACGCAGTATTTT.